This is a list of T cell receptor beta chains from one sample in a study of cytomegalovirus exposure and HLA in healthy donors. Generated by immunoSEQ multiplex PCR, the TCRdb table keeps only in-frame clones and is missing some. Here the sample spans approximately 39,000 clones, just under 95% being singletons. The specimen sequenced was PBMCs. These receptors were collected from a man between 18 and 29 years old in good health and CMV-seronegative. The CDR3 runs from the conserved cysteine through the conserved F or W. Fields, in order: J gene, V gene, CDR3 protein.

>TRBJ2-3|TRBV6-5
CASSSSDTQYF
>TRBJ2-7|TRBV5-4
CASSAGLNIYEQYF
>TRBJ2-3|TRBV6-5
CASSYRGLAGDTQYF
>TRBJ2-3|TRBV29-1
CSVAGRNTDTQYF
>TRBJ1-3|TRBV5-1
CASSLWQGAPGNTIYF
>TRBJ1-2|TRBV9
CASSASHRGPGYGYTF
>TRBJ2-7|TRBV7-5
CVRSRLGAHSYEQYF
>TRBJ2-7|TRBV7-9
CASSLVPAAEGEQYF
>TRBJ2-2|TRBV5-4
CASTTGDRDFGELFF
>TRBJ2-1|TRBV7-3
CASSLGTGSRYEQFF
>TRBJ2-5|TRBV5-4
CASSMPTSGSMRETQYF
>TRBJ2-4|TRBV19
CASSIRGLKYDGKNIQYF
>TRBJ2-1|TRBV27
CASSLFSSYNEQFF
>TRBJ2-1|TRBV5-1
CASSLAGQGSYNEQFF
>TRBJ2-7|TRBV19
CASSAGGGGSYEQYF
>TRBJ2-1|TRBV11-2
CASSDRQGRGGEQFF
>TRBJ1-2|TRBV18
CASSPPSGTGDGYTF
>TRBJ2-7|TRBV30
CASERAGEQYF
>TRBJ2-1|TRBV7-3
CASSLTSGGGYNEQFF
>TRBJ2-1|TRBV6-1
CASTPGTEYNEQFF
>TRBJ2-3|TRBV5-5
CASSSTSGGTDTQYF
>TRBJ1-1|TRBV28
CASSLPGLNTEAFF
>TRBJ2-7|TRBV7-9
CASSHTGGYEQYF
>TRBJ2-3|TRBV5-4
CASSLVPAGGTDTQYF
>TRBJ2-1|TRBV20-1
CSASWEDEQFF